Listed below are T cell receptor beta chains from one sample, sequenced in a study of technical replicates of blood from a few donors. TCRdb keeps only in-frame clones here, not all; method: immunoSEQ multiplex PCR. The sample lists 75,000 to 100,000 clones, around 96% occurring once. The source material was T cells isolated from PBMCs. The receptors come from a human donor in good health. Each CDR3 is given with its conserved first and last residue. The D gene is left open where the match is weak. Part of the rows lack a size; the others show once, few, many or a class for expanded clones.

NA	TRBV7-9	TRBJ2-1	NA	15	CASSSNTRTDNEQFF	TGTGCCAGCAGCTCGAACACGCGCACAGACAATGAGCAGTTCTTC
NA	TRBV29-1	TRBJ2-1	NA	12	CSVTGWSNEQFF	TGCAGCGTTACAGGGTGGAGCAATGAGCAGTTCTTC
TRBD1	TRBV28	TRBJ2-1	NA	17	CASSLETGTASYNEQFF	TGTGCCAGCAGTTTAGAAACCGGGACAGCATCCTACAATGAGCAGTTCTTC
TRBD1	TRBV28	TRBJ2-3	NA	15	CASSSWTGSTDTQYF	TGTGCCAGCAGTTCCTGGACAGGGAGCACAGATACGCAGTATTTT
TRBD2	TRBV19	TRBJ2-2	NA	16	CASSRKAGGGTGELFF	TGTGCCAGTAGTAGAAAAGCGGGAGGGGGAACCGGGGAGCTGTTTTTT
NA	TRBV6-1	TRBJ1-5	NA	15	CATQVDGNSNQPQHF	TGTGCCACCCAAGTCGACGGGAATAGCAATCAGCCCCAGCATTTT
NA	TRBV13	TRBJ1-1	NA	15	CASSLSPEGNTEAFF	TGTGCCAGCAGCTTAAGTCCGGAGGGGAACACTGAAGCTTTCTTT
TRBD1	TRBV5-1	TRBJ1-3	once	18	CASSSWDSFTSSGNTIYF	TGCGCCAGCAGCTCCTGGGACAGCTTTACGAGCTCTGGAAACACCATATATTTT
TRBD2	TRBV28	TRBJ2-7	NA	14	CASSTLGLVGEQYF	TGTGCCAGCAGCACCCTCGGACTAGTAGGCGAGCAGTACTTC
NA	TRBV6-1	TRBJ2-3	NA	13	CASSGRGADTQYF	TGTGCCAGCAGTGGGAGGGGTGCAGATACGCAGTATTTT
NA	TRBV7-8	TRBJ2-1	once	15	CASSPGLISYNEQFF	TGTGCCAGCAGCCCCGGACTTATCTCCTACAATGAGCAGTTCTTC
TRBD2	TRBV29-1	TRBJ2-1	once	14	CSVGRLAPDNEQFF	TGCAGCGTTGGGAGACTAGCGCCCGATAATGAGCAGTTCTTC
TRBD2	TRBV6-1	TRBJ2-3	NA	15	CASSEGREVSDTQYF	TGTGCCAGCAGTGAAGGGCGGGAGGTTTCAGATACGCAGTATTTT
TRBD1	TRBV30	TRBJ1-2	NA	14	CAWSSPGQRSGYTF	TGTGCCTGGAGTTCCCCGGGACAGAGGTCTGGCTACACCTTC
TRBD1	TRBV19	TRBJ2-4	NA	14	CASSSGTGHGIQYF	TGTGCCAGTAGTAGCGGGACAGGCCATGGCATTCAGTACTTC
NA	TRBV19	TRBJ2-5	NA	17	CASSIKTSWTLQETQYF	TGTGCCAGTAGTATAAAGACTAGTTGGACACTTCAAGAGACCCAGTACTTC
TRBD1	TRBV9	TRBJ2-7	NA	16	CASSVGGTGDPYEQYF	TGTGCCAGCAGCGTAGGGGGGACAGGGGACCCCTACGAGCAGTACTTC
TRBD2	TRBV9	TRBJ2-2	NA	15	CASSLLAANTGELFF	TGTGCCAGCAGCCTACTAGCGGCGAACACCGGGGAGCTGTTTTTT
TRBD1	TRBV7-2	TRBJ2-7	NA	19	CASSYPEGTGIFMIYEQYF	TGTGCCAGCAGCTACCCAGAAGGGACAGGGATTTTTATGATCTACGAGCAGTACTTC
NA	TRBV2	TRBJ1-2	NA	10	CASQGGGYTF	TGTGCCAGCCAGGGTGGTGGCTACACCTTC
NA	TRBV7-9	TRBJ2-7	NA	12	CASSRLADEQYF	TGTGCCAGCAGCAGGCTAGCCGACGAGCAGTACTTC
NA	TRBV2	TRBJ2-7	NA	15	CASDLTGNEAYEQYF	TGTGCCAGTGATCTTACGGGGAATGAAGCCTACGAGCAGTACTTC
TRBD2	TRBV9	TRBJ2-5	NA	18	CASSVRVGTSNVPKTQYF	TGTGCCAGCAGCGTCAGGGTTGGGACTAGTAACGTCCCGAAGACCCAGTACTTC
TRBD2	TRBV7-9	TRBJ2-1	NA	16	CASSLGLAGSYNEQFF	TGTGCCAGCAGCTTGGGACTAGCGGGCTCCTACAATGAGCAGTTCTTC
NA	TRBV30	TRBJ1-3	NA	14	CAWSVSGLANTIYF	TGTGCCTGGAGTGTGAGCGGGTTAGCGAACACCATATATTTT
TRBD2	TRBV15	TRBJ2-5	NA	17	CATSSRAGESYQETQYF	TGTGCCACCAGCAGTAGGGCGGGAGAATCGTACCAAGAGACCCAGTACTTC
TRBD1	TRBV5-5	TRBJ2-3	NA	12	CASSLDRVTQYF	TGTGCCAGCAGCCTAGACAGGGTGACGCAGTATTTT